These T cell receptor beta chains were read from a single sample in a study of T cell clonotyping in hematopoietic cell transplantation. The method was immunoSEQ multiplex PCR; TCRdb's version includes in-frame clones alone and lacks a portion of them. The sample contains approximately 26,000 clones, around 83% of which appear only once. The source material was peripheral blood mononuclear cells, sampled before stem cell transplant. These TCRs come from a woman aged 55-69 years with acute myeloid leukemia. Some clones in this sample may be carry-over from other donors' samples. The CDR3 runs from the conserved cysteine through the conserved F or W.

j_call,v_call,cdr3_aa
TRBJ2-7,TRBV9,CASSEYGTYEQYF
TRBJ1-5,TRBV28,CASSLWGQGGSNQPQHF
TRBJ2-6,TRBV11-1,CASSLDRAGANVLTF
TRBJ2-3,TRBV28,CASSLWTAGGTDTQYF
TRBJ2-2,TRBV4-1,CASSQGGGGTNTGELFF
TRBJ2-2,TRBV6-6,CASIGGLSNTGELFF
TRBJ1-6,TRBV10-2,CASSRKGDGNSPLHF
TRBJ1-1,TRBV5-1,CASSSDTVYWTEAFF
TRBJ2-2,TRBV12-5,CASGFGGPGELFF
TRBJ1-3,TRBV5-1,CASSPFLSGNTIYF
TRBJ2-3,TRBV28,CASRPRGGADTQYF
TRBJ2-2,TRBV11-2,CASDPGTGNTGELFF
TRBJ1-2,TRBV7-9,CASSWYRDRVSHGYTF
TRBJ2-2,TRBV25-1,CASSRDRGFAGELFF
TRBJ2-1,TRBV19,CASSTSYNEQFF
TRBJ2-7,TRBV6-1,CASSDRGGGAYEQYF
TRBJ1-1,TRBV11-1,CASSLALQNTEAFF
TRBJ2-7,TRBV15,CATRDPGDYEQYF
TRBJ2-7,TRBV5-4,CASSPMGPLQYF
TRBJ2-7,TRBV28,CASSGTDSYEQYF
TRBJ1-2,TRBV6-1,CASSREDYGYTF
TRBJ2-5,TRBV10-3,CAISDVSGRAGETQYF
TRBJ2-2,TRBV5-1,CASTPDRGNTGELFF
TRBJ1-1,TRBV11-2,CASTQGMRVLNTEAFF
TRBJ2-5,TRBV2,CASRTDRVGKTQYF
TRBJ2-2,TRBV7-2,CASRAIRGFTGELFF
TRBJ2-5,TRBV7-9,CASSLGTEETQYF
TRBJ2-7,TRBV29-1,CSVEKEGSYEQYF
TRBJ2-1,TRBV10-1,CASTRKSRGLAGVHSYNEQFF
TRBJ2-7,TRBV7-2,CASSLGVDSPYEQYF
TRBJ2-7,TRBV5-4,CASSPGDNYEQYF
TRBJ2-7,TRBV6-1,CASSEASGGAYEQYF
TRBJ2-1,TRBV25-1,CASSDRQGRYEQFF
TRBJ1-2,TRBV19,CASTNPGQGAYGYTF
TRBJ1-5,TRBV19,CASSIGGSFSNQPQHF
TRBJ1-3,TRBV28,CASSLSWTIGRNTIYF
TRBJ1-5,TRBV2,CASSEVGRSYQPQHF
TRBJ1-1,TRBV5-4,CASSSGPPGNTEAFF
TRBJ2-7,TRBV19,CASSTGDDRGSYEQYF
TRBJ1-2,TRBV19,CASSGGPYGYTF
TRBJ1-2,TRBV6-5,CASSIQGYGYTF
TRBJ2-1,TRBV11-2,CASSWETYNEQFF
TRBJ2-7,TRBV27,CASSHTTDEQYF
TRBJ1-5,TRBV5-1,CASSPGGGLSNQPQHF
TRBJ1-5,TRBV27,CASSLFRTLNQPQHF
TRBJ1-4,TRBV6-1,CASSEPIWTGEKLFF